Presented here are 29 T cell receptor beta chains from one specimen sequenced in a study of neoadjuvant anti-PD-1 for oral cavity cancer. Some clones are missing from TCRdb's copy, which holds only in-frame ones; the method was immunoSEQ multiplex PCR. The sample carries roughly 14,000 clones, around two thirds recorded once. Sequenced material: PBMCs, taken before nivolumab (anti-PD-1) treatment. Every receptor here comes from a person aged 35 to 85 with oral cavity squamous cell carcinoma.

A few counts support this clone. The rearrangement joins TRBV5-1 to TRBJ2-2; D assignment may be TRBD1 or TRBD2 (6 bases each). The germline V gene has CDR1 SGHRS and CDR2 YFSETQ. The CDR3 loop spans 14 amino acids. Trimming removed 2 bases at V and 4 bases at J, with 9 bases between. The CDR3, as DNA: TGCGCCAGCAGCTTTGGGGGGCGCACCGGGGAGCTGTTTTTT. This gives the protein CASSFGGRTGELFF.

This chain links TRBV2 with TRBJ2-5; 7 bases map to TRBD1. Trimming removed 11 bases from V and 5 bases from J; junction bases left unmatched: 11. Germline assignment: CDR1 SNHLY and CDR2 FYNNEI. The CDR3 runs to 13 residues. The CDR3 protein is CASGRGLGETQYF. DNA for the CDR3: TGTGCCTCGGGCAGGGGGTTAGGTGAGACCCAGTACTTC.

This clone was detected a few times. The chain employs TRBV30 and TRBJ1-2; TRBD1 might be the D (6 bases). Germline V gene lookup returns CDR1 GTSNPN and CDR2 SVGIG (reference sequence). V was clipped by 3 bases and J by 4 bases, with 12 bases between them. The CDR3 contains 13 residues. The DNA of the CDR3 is TGTGCCTGGAGAAAGGGGGTGGCCTATGGCTACACCTTC. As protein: CAWRKGVAYGYTF.

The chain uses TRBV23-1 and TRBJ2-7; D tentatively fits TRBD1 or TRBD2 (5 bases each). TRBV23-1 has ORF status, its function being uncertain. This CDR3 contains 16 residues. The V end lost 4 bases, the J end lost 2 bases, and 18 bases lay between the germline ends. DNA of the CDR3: TGCGCCAGCAGTCGATCGCCGGTTAGGGACCCCTACGAGCAGTACTTC. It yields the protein CASSRSPVRDPYEQYF.

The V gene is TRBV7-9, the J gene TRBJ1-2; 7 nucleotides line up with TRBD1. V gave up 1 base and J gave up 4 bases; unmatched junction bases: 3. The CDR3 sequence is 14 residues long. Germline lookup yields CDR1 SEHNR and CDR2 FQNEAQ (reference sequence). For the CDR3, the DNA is TGTGCCAGCAGCTTAGAGACAGGGACCTATGGCTACACCTTC. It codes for CASSLETGTYGYTF.

CDR3 amino acids: CASSLWGDAKNSPLHF. The CDR3 DNA follows: TGTGCCAGCAGTTTATGGGGGGATGCGAAGAATTCACCCCTCCACTTT. The chain links TRBV27 to TRBJ1-6, with D perhaps TRBD1 (5 bases). Trimming took off 1 base at V and 7 bases at J, with 14 bases between the two ends. In germline, CDR1 is MNHEY, CDR2 SMNVEV (reference sequence). The CDR3 length is 16 residues.

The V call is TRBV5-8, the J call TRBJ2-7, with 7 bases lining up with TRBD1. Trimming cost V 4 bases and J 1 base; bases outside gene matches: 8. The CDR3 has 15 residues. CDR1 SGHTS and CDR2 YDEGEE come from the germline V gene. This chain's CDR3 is CASSPTTGASYEQYF. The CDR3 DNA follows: TGTGCCAGCAGCCCTACCACAGGGGCTTCCTACGAGCAGTACTTC.

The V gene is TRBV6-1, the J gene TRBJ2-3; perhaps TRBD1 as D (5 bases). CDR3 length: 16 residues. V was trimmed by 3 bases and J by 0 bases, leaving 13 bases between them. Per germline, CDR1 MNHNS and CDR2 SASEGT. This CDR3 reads CASSDPTTVSTDTQYF. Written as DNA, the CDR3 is TGTGCCAGCAGTGACCCAACGACAGTCAGCACAGATACGCAGTATTTT.

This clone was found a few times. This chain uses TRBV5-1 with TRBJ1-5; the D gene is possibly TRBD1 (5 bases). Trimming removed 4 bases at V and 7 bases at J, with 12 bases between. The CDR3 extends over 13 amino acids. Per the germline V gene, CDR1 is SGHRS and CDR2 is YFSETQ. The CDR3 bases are TGCGCCAGCAGCCTTGGGACCGCCCAGCCCCAGCATTTT. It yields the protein CASSLGTAQPQHF.

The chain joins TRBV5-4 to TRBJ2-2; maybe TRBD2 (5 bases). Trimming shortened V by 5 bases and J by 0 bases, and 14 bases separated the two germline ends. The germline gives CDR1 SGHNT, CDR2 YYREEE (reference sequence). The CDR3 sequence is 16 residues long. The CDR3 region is CASSLPGLANTGELFF. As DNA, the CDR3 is TGTGCCAGCAGTCTTCCCGGACTTGCGAACACCGGGGAGCTGTTTTTT. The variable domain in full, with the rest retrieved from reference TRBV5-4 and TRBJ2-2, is ETGVTQSPTHLIKTRGQQVTLRCSSQSGHNTVSWYQQALGQGPQFIFQYYREEENGRGNFPPRFSGLQFPNYSSELNVNALELDDSALYLCASSLPGLANTGELFFGEGSRLTVL.

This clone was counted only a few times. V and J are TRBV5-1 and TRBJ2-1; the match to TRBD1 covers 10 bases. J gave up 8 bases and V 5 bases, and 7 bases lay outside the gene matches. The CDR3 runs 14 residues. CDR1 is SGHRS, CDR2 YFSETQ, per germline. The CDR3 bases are TGCGCCAGCAGGACGGGACAGGGGACCGATGAGCAGTTCTTC. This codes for CASRTGQGTDEQFF.

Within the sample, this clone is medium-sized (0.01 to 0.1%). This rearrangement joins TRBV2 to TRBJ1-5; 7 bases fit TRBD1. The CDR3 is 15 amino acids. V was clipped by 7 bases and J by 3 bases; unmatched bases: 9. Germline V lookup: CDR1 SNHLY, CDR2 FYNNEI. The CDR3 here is CASNRDSSFNQPQHF. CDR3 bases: TGTGCCAGCAATCGGGACAGTAGTTTCAATCAGCCCCAGCATTTT.

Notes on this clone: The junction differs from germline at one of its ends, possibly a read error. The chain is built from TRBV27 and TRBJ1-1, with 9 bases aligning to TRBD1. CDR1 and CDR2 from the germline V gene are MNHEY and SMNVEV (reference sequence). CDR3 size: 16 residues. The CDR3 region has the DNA TGTGCCAGCAGTTATTCCCGCGGACAGGGGAACTCTGAAGCTTTCTTT. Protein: CASSYSRGQGNSEAFF.

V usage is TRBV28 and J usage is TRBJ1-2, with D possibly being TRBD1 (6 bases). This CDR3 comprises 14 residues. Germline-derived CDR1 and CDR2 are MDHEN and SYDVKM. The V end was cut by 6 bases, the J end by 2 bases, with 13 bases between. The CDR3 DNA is TGTGCCAGCAGGCCCGGGGGGGGCAACTATGGCTACACCTTC. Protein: CASRPGGGNYGYTF.

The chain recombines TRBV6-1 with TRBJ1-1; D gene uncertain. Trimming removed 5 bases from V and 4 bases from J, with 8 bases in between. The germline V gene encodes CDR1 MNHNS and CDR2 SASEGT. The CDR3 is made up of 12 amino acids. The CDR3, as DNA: TGTGCCAGCAGTTCTCTCGGCACTGAAGCTTTCTTT. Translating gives CASSSLGTEAFF.

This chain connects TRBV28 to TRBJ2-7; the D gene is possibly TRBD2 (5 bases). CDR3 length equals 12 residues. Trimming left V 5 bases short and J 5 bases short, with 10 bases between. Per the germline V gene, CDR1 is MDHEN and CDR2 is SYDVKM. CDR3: CASSPGYHEQYF. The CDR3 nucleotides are TGTGCCAGCAGTCCGGGGTACCACGAGCAGTACTTC.

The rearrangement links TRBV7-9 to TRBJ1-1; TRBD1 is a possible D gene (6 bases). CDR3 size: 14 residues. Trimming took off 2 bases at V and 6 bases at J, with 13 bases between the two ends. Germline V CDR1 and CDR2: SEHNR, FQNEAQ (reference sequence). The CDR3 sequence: CASSLTGTIAEAFF. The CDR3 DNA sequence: TGTGCCAGCAGCTTAACAGGGACGATCGCTGAAGCTTTCTTT.

The CDR3 sequence: CASSLSGQGLDIQYF. The CDR3, as DNA: TGTGCCAGCAGCTTATCGGGACAGGGTTTGGACATTCAGTACTTC. V is TRBV5-6 and J is TRBJ2-4; 9 bases map to TRBD1. The germline V gene encodes CDR1 SGHDT and CDR2 YYEEEE. V shed 2 bases, J shed 8 bases, and the junction held 8 bases outside the gene matches. The CDR3 loop spans 15 amino acids.

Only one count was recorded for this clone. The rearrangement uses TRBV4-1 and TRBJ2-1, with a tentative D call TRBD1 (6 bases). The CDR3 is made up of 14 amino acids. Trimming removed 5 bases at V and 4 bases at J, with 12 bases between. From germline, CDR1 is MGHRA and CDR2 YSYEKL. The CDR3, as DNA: TGCGCCAGCAGCTCCTCGGACAGATACAATGAGCAGTTCTTC. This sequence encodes CASSSSDRYNEQFF.

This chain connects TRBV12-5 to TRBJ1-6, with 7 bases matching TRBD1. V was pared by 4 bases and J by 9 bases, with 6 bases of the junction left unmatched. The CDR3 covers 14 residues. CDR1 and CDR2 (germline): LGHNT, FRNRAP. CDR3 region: CASGWGTDSSPLHF. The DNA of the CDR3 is TGTGCTAGTGGTTGGGGGACAGACAGTTCACCCCTCCACTTT.

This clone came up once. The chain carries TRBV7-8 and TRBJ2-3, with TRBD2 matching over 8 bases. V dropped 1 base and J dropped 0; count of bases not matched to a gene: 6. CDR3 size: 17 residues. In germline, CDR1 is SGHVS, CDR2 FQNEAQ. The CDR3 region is CASSLELADLSTDTQYF. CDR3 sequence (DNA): TGTGCCAGCAGCTTAGAACTAGCGGATTTAAGCACAGATACGCAGTATTTT.

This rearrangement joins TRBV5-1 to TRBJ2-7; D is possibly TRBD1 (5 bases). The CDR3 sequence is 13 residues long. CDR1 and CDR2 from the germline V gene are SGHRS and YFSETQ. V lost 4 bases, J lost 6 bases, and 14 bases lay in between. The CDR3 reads CASSQGQGGEQYF. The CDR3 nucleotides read TGCGCCAGCAGCCAAGGGCAGGGCGGCGAGCAGTACTTC.

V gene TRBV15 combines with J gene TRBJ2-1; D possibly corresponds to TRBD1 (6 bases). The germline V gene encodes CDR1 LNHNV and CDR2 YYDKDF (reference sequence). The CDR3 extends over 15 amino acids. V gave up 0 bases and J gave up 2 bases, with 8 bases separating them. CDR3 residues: CATSRDRGTYNEQFF. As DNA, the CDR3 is TGTGCCACCAGCAGAGACAGGGGAACCTACAATGAGCAGTTCTTC.

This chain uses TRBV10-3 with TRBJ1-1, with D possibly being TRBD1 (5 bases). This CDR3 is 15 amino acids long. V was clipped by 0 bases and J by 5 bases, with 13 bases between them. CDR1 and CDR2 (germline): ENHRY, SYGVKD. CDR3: CAISESEHQGTEAFF. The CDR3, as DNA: TGTGCCATCAGTGAGTCTGAACACCAGGGAACTGAAGCTTTCTTT.

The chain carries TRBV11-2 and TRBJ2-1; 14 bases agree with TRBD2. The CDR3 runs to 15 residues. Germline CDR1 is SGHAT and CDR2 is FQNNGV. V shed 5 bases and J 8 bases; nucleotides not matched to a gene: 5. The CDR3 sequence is CASSEGLAGAHEQFF. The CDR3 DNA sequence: TGTGCCAGCAGCGAGGGACTAGCGGGAGCTCATGAGCAGTTCTTC.

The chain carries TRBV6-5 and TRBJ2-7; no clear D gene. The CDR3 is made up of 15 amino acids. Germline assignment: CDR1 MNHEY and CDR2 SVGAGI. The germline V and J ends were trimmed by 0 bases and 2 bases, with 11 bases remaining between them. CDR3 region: CASSYSLAFTYEQYF. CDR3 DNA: TGTGCCAGCAGTTACTCCCTTGCCTTCACCTACGAGCAGTACTTC.

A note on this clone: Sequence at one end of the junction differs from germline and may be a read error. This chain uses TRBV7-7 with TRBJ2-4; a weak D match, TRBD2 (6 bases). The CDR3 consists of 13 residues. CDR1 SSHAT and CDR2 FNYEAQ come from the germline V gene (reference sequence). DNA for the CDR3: TGTGCTAGCAGCCAGGGACTCGCAGACATTCAGTACTTC. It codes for CASSQGLADIQYF.

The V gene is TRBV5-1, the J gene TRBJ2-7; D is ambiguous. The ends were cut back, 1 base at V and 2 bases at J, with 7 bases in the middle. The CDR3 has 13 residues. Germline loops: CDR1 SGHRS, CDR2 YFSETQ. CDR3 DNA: TGCGCCAGCAGCTTGAGGGCAGCCTACGAGCAGTACTTC. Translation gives CASSLRAAYEQYF.

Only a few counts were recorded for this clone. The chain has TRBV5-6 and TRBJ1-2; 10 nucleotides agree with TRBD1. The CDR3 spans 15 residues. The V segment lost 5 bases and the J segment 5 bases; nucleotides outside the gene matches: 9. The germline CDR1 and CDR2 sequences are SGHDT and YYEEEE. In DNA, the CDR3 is TGTGCCAGCAGATCTCGACAGGGGGCGAGGTATGGCTACACCTTC. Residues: CASRSRQGARYGYTF.